This T cell receptor (beta chain) was sequenced for a study of cytomegalovirus exposure and HLA in healthy donors. Germline V gene data show CDR1 as LGHNA and CDR2 as YNFKEQ. The CDR3 runs to 14 residues. V was cut by 1 base and J by 3 bases, with 9 bases left in between. Primers: 60 Vbeta forward and 13 Jbeta reverse. Sequencing used immunoSEQ multiplex PCR; TCRdb keeps in-frame clones, though not all of them. The table lists under 200,000 clones, about 13% of them singletons. Details on this clone: This specimen includes other DNA sequences encoding the same CDR3.

The chain combines TRBV4-2 with TRBJ2-5; D not certain. The receptor comes from a man aged 45 to 65 in good health and CMV-seropositive. The specimen sequenced was PBMCs. The CDR3 reads CASSQVGLEETQYF. The CDR3 nucleotides read TGTGCCAGCAGCCAAGTTGGGCTTGAAGAGACCCAGTACTTC.